The clone carrying this T cell receptor beta chain was observed a handful of times. Antigen unknown. With template switching, a universal primer site was added, and the cDNA carried unique molecular identifiers. TCRdb analysed the 5' RACE reads with MiXCR anew, one entry per CDR3 protein. The sample lists hundreds of thousands of distinct CDR3 sequences; roughly an eighth were seen once. V trimming: 2 bases; J trimming: 7 bases; junction bases outside the gene matches: 9. There are 15 residues in the CDR3. Germline values: CDR1 DFQATT, CDR2 SNEGSKA (reference sequence). The data belong to a study of identical twins. Study observations and caveats: Reduced insertions were recorded for abundant cord blood beta clonotypes, with no such pattern in memory repertoires. The study found weaker excess twin sharing in beta out-of-frame sequences.

This sample also appeared in a second study, on yellow fever vaccine responses in identical twins.

The source of this sequence is a woman between 18 and 30 years old in good health. Sequencing input: PBMCs. The V and J genes are TRBV20-1 and TRBJ2-7; 12 positions agree with TRBD2. CDR3 sequence: CSARLPTSGRSEQYF. In DNA, the CDR3 is TGCAGTGCTAGACTCCCGACTAGCGGGAGATCGGAGCAGTACTTC.